The 20 T cell receptor beta chains in this list originate from one sample, sequenced in a study of T-cell memory formation after mild COVID-19. TCRdb fed the 5' RACE reads into MiXCR, producing one record per CDR3 protein. The sample holds 500,000 to 550,000 distinct CDR3 sequences, 20% seen once. The material sequenced was PBMCs or a T cell subset sorted from them (not recorded which). The receptor source for this set is an adult woman who had mild COVID-19 (a few samples of this study predate the infection). Cell type and time point are not known.

V is TRBV9 and J is TRBJ2-3, with TRBD2 as a possible D gene (5 bases). The germline V gene encodes CDR1 SGDLS and CDR2 YYNGEE. Between the trimmed V and J ends, which lost 4 bases and 1 base, there was a span of 13 bases. This CDR3 spans 15 amino acids. CDR3 region: CASSSRGFRTDTQYF. The CDR3 bases are TGTGCCAGCAGCTCTCGAGGGTTTCGCACAGATACGCAGTATTTT.

This chain connects TRBV6-5 to TRBJ1-1; 8 bases are shared with TRBD1. The CDR3 is made up of 16 amino acids. CDR1 is MNHEY and CDR2 is SVGAGI in the germline V gene. The ends lost 2 bases at V and 10 bases at J; junction bases unmatched: 15. The CDR3 DNA reads as TGTGCCAGCAGTTACCCGGACAGGGAGGGTCAGATGACAGCTTTCTTT. Its translation: CASSYPDREGQMTAFF.

The chain recombines TRBV7-2 with TRBJ1-2; TRBD1 agrees at 9 bases. There are 12 residues in the CDR3. Germline V CDR1 and CDR2: SGHTA, FQGNSA. Unmatched junction bases numbered 3, after V lost 1 base and J lost 12 bases. Here the CDR3 reads CASSLGTGVHTF. In nucleotides, the CDR3 is TGTGCCAGCAGCTTAGGGACAGGGGTTCACACCTTC.

This clonotype was seen more than once but under ten times. The rearrangement uses TRBV13 and TRBJ2-3; 7 bases are shared with TRBD2. The CDR3 totals 15 residues. V lost 4 bases to trimming and J lost 6 bases; unmatched junction nucleotides: 10. Germline CDR1 is PRHDT and CDR2 is FYEKMQ (reference sequence). CDR3 protein: CASSSPPGEGDTQYF. The CDR3 bases are TGTGCCAGCAGCTCGCCACCGGGGGAGGGGGATACGCAGTATTTT.

The genes are TRBV5-1 and TRBJ1-1; TRBD1 aligns across 8 bases. Looked up from germline, CDR1 is SGHRS and CDR2 is YFSETQ. Germline trimming cut 5 bases from V and 5 bases from J; bases unmatched to any gene: 8. CDR3 length: 14 amino acids. The CDR3 DNA sequence: TGCGCCAGCAGTAACTCTCAGGGGGCGACTGAAGCTTTCTTT. Translated: CASSNSQGATEAFF. Full variable domain (outside the CDR3, taken from reference TRBV5-1 and TRBJ1-1): KAGVTQTPRYLIKTRGQQVTLSCSPISGHRSVSWYQQTPGQGLQFLFEYFSETQRNKGNFPGRFSGRQFSNSRSEMNVSTLELGDSALYLCASSNSQGATEAFFGQGTRLTVV.

The chain uses TRBV29-1 and TRBJ1-1; TRBD1 agrees at 7 bases. The trim removed 6 bases at V and 5 bases at J, leaving 9 bases unmatched. The germline V gene encodes CDR1 SQVTM and CDR2 ANQGSEA. This CDR3 contains 13 residues. The CDR3 DNA reads TGCAGCGTCGACAGGGAGAGTGTTACTGAAGCTTTCTTT. This codes for CSVDRESVTEAFF.

This clonotype has a handful of counts. The rearrangement uses TRBV7-9 and TRBJ2-1; no firm D call. V lost 7 bases and J 8 bases, leaving 15 bases between the germline ends. This CDR3 is 13 amino acids long. CDR1 and CDR2 from the germline V gene are SEHNR and FQNEAQ (reference sequence). Here the CDR3 DNA reads TGTGCCAGCAAGCGAAAGGATGTCCATGAGCAGTTCTTC. Encoded protein: CASKRKDVHEQFF. Together with reference TRBV7-9 and TRBJ2-1, the CDR3 gives the full variable domain: DTGVSQNPRHKITKRGQNVTFRCDPISEHNRLYWYRQTLGQGPEFLTYFQNEAQLEKSRLLSDRFSAERPKGSFSTLEIQRTEQGDSAMYLCASKRKDVHEQFFGPGTRLTVL.

The gene calls are TRBV20-1 and TRBJ2-1; TRBD2 matches 9 bases. Germline V gives CDR1 DFQATT, CDR2 SNEGSKA (reference sequence). Trimming took 4 bases from V and 2 from J; bases not matched to a gene: 21. The CDR3 consists of 20 residues. The CDR3 DNA follows: TGCAGTGCTACAGTTCTCTGGCGGGAGGGTCCCGTAGCCCCCTACAATGAGCAGTTCTTC. Translating gives CSATVLWREGPVAPYNEQFF.

The chain carries TRBV5-6 and TRBJ1-2, with 11 nucleotides matching TRBD1. Germline CDR1 is SGHDT and CDR2 is YYEEEE. Trimming took 4 bases from V and 5 from J; bases not matched to a gene: 7. The CDR3 is 15 residues long. In DNA form, the CDR3 reads TGTGCCAGCAGCCCCCGGGACAGGGGGTTGTATGGCTACACCTTC. Protein: CASSPRDRGLYGYTF.

The sample holds a few counts of this clonotype. This rearrangement joins TRBV7-2 to TRBJ1-2; D not resolved. The CDR3 has 14 amino acids. Looked up from germline, CDR1 is SGHTA and CDR2 is FQGNSA. CDR3 residues: CARRTVGWDYGYTF. CDR3 nucleotides: TGTGCTAGGCGTACCGTGGGGTGGGACTATGGCTACACCTTC.

V and J are TRBV14 and TRBJ1-2; D is perhaps TRBD1 (5 bases). The germline V and J ends were trimmed by 4 bases and 4 bases, with 10 bases remaining between them. Germline V CDR1 and CDR2: SGHDN, FVKESK. This CDR3 has 13 amino acids. As DNA, the CDR3 is TGTGCCAGCAGCCCCGACAGCAGCTATGGCTACACCTTC. This encodes CASSPDSSYGYTF.

CDR3 sequence (DNA): TGCGCCAGCAGCCAAGATCTCGGGAATCAGCCCCAGCATTTT. Amino acids: CASSQDLGNQPQHF. The chain joins TRBV4-1 to TRBJ1-5; D is uncertain. CDR1 is MGHRA and CDR2 is YSYEKL in the germline V gene. The V and J ends lost 0 bases and 4 bases respectively, with 7 bases between them. The CDR3 has 14 amino acids.

This rearrangement joins TRBV11-3 to TRBJ2-2, with 12 nucleotides matching TRBD2. Trimming cost V 1 base and J 0 bases; bases outside gene matches: 12. CDR1 and CDR2 from the germline V gene are SGHNT and YENEEA. This CDR3 comprises 21 residues. DNA for the CDR3: TGTGCCAGCAGCTTAGTGCCCTCCTGGACTAGCGGGACATCGAACACCGGGGAGCTGTTTTTT. Translating it yields CASSLVPSWTSGTSNTGELFF.

This clonotype was detected only a few times. The chain couples TRBV2 to TRBJ2-7; 9 bases align to TRBD2. Germline V gene sequence: CDR1 SNHLY, CDR2 FYNNEI. CDR3 size: 17 residues. Trimming cost V 1 base and J 2 bases; bases outside gene matches: 9. CDR3 in DNA: TGTGCCAGCAGTGAAGGGCTAGCGGGGACAACCCCCTACGAGCAGTACTTC. Translating gives CASSEGLAGTTPYEQYF.

The chain combines TRBV5-1 with TRBJ2-5; TRBD2 agrees at 13 bases. V lost 3 bases and J lost 0; bases outside the gene matches: 8. Germline V gene sequence: CDR1 SGHRS, CDR2 YFSETQ. CDR3 length equals 18 residues. The CDR3 is CASSSGTSGILYQETQYF. The CDR3 nucleotides read TGCGCCAGCAGCTCCGGGACTAGCGGGATCTTGTACCAAGAGACCCAGTACTTC. The complete variable domain, with remaining parts taken from reference TRBV5-1 and TRBJ2-5, reads KAGVTQTPRYLIKTRGQQVTLSCSPISGHRSVSWYQQTPGQGLQFLFEYFSETQRNKGNFPGRFSGRQFSNSRSEMNVSTLELGDSALYLCASSSGTSGILYQETQYFGPGTRLLVL.

This clonotype has at least ten counts. This rearrangement joins TRBV7-2 to TRBJ2-2, with D unclear. The CDR3 runs 16 residues. The ends were cut back, 1 base at V and 0 bases at J, with 9 bases in the middle. Germline loops: CDR1 SGHTA, CDR2 FQGNSA. CDR3 sequence: CASSLVHYSNTGELFF. As DNA, the CDR3 is TGTGCCAGCAGCTTAGTCCACTACTCGAACACCGGGGAGCTGTTTTTT.

This clonotype was found a few times. This chain links TRBV14 with TRBJ1-2; D is undetermined. Trimming cost V 0 bases and J 10 bases, with 12 bases left between them. Germline V CDR1 and CDR2: SGHDN, FVKESK. The CDR3 sequence is 13 residues long. CDR3 loop: CASSQEGKGPYTF. CDR3 coding DNA: TGTGCCAGCAGCCAAGAGGGTAAAGGACCCTACACCTTC.

A few counts support this clonotype. The chain links TRBV5-1 to TRBJ2-4; 8 positions agree with TRBD2. The CDR3 loop spans 15 amino acids. The germline gives CDR1 SGHRS, CDR2 YFSETQ. V lost 1 base and J lost 3; bases outside the gene matches: 3. The CDR3 spells CASSLLGGGKNIQYF. CDR3 bases: TGCGCCAGCAGCTTGCTCGGGGGGGGCAAAAACATTCAGTACTTC.

The genes are TRBV5-1 and TRBJ2-2; 14 nucleotides agree with TRBD2. CDR1 and CDR2 from the germline V gene are SGHRS and YFSETQ. CDR3 length: 16 residues. With V trimmed by 4 bases and J by 8 bases, 7 bases remained unmatched. DNA for the CDR3: TGCGCCAGCAGCCCGAGGGGGACTAGCGGGAGTGGGGAGCTGTTTTTT. Encoded protein: CASSPRGTSGSGELFF.

This clonotype was detected a few times. The rearrangement links TRBV4-1 to TRBJ2-7; 8 bases fit TRBD1. Trimming at V came to 1 base and at J to 5 bases, leaving 4 bases not matched to a gene. The CDR3 sequence is 14 residues long. The germline V gene has CDR1 MGHRA and CDR2 YSYEKL. CDR3 sequence reads: CASSQGRGLNEQYF. The CDR3 bases are TGCGCCAGCAGCCAAGGCAGGGGGCTCAACGAGCAGTACTTC.